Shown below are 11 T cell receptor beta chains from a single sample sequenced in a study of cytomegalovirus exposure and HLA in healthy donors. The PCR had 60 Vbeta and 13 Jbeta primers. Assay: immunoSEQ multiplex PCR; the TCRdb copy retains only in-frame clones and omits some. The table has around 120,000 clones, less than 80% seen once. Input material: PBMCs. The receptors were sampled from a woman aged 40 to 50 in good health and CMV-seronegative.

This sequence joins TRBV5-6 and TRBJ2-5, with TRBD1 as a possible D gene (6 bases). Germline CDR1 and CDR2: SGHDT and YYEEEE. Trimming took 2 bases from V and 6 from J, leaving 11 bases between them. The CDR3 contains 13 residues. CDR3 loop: CASSFGQMKTQYF. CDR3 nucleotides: TGTGCCAGCAGCTTTGGACAGATGAAGACCCAGTACTTC.

In DNA, the CDR3 is TGCGCCAGCAGCTACTCGACAGGGGAATCGGAGACCCAGTACTTC. It encodes CASSYSTGESETQYF. V and J are TRBV5-1 and TRBJ2-5, with 8 nucleotides matching TRBD1. Trimming took 3 bases from V and 5 from J; bases not matched to a gene: 9. The germline CDR1 and CDR2 sequences are SGHRS and YFSETQ. There are 15 residues in the CDR3.

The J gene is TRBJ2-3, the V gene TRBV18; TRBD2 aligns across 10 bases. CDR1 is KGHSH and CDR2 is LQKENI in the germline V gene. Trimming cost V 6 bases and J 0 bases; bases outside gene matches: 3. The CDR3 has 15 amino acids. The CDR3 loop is CASSPGLASTDTQYF. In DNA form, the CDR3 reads TGTGCCAGCTCCCCGGGACTAGCGAGCACAGATACGCAGTATTTT.

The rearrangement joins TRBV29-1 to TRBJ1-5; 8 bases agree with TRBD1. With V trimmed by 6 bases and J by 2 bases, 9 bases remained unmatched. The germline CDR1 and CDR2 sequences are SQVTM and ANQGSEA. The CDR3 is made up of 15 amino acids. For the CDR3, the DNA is TGCAGCGTAGGGAACAGGGGGGTAGGCAATCAGCCCCAGCATTTT. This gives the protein CSVGNRGVGNQPQHF.

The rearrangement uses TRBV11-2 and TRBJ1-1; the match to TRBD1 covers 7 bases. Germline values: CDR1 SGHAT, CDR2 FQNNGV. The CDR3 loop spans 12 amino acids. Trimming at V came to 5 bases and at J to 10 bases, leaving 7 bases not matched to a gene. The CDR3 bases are TGTGCCAGCAGCCTTCCGACAGGGAGAGCTTTCTTT. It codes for CASSLPTGRAFF.

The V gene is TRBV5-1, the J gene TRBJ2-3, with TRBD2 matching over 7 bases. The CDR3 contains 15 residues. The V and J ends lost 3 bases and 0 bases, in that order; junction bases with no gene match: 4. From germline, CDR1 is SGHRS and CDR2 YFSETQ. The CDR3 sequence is CASSYGGGSTDTQYF. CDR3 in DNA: TGCGCCAGCAGCTATGGGGGGGGTAGCACAGATACGCAGTATTTT.

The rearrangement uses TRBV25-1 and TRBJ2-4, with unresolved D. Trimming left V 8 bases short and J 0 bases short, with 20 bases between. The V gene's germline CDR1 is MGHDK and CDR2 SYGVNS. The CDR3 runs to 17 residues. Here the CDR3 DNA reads TGTGCCAGCCACGTCATGGCGGCCCTGATAGCCAAAAACATTCAGTACTTC. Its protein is CASHVMAALIAKNIQYF.

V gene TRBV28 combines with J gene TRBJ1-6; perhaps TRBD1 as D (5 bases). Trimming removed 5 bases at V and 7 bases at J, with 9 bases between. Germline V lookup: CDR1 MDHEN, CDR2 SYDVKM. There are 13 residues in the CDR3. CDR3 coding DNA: TGTGCCAGCAGTCCAGGGTGGAATTCACCCCTCCACTTT. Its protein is CASSPGWNSPLHF.

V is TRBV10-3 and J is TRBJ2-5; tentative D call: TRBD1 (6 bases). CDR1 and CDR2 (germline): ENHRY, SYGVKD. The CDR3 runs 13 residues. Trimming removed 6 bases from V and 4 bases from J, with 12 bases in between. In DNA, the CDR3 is TGTGCCATCAGCCGGACCAGGGGAGAGACCCAGTACTTC. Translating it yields CAISRTRGETQYF.

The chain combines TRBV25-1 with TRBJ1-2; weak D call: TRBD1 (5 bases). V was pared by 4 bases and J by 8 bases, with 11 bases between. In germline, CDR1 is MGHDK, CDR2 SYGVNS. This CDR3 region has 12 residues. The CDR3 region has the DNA TGTGCCAGCAGTGCGGTAGGGGCCGGCTACACCTTC. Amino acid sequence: CASSAVGAGYTF.

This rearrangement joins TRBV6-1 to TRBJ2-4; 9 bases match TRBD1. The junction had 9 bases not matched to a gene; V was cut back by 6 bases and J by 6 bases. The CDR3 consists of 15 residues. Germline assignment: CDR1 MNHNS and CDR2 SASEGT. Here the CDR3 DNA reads TGTGCCAGCAGCGTAACAGGGGGCGAGGCAAACATTCAGTACTTC. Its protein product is CASSVTGGEANIQYF.